The present T cell receptor beta chain was sequenced within a study of memory CD4+ T cells and cytomegalovirus serostatus. The sort gate was single viable CD3+CD4+CD8-CD45RO+ cells for memory CD4+ T cells. V was clipped by 7 bases and J by 0 bases, with 15 bases between them. The CDR3 spans 15 residues. The V gene's germline CDR1 is MDHEN and CDR2 SYDVKM. Profiling relied on immunoSEQ multiplex PCR, and the TCRdb table lists in-frame clones only, not all of them. This sample has approximately 61,000 clones, with over 60% found just once. The chain employs TRBV28 and TRBJ1-1; no clear D gene. This sequence was found in an adult in good health and CMV-seronegative. Some clones in this sample may be carry-over from other donors' samples. The source material was memory CD4+ T cells from blood. CDR3 protein: CASTPQQTMNTEAFF. CDR3 DNA sequence: TGTGCCAGCACCCCCCAACAGACGATGAACACTGAAGCTTTCTTT. Variable domain in full (rest from reference TRBV28 and TRBJ1-1): DVKVTQSSRYLVKRTGEKVFLECVQDMDHENMFWYRQDPGLGLRLIYFSYDVKMKEKGDIPEGYSVSREKKERFSLILESASTNQTSMYLCASTPQQTMNTEAFFGQGTRLTVV.